This T cell receptor (beta chain) was captured by sequencing in a study of beta chain features in type 1 diabetes. As every portion of the isolated RNA was reverse transcribed, the sequencing read expressed TCRB transcripts. The repertoire was sequenced with immunoSEQ multiplex PCR; TCRdb's copy has only in-frame clones and lacks some. This table has some 200,000 clones, about a sixth appearing once. Points from the study as a whole: The similarity of naive, central memory and Treg TCRB repertoires appeared greater among patients than among healthy donors. In type 1 diabetes patients, VDJ junctions had fewer insertions; deletions at these junctions were more frequent. Researchers could not determine here whether HLA type influences TCRB rearrangement. The study found moderately but significantly shorter TCRB CDR3s in all four CD4+ subsets of Type 1 diabetes patients.

Markers CD45RO/CCR7/CD25/CD127/CD95/CD27 served to sort CD4+ naive, central memory, regulatory and stem cell-like memory cells. For this clone: As yet, its antigen is unknown.

V lost 3 bases, J lost 5 bases, and 1 base stayed unmatched. CDR1 SGHTA and CDR2 FQGNSA come from the germline V gene. This CDR3 spans 14 amino acids. The receptor's source is a man aged 30 to 45 with type 1 diabetes. Specimen: naive CD4+ T cells from blood. The chain combines TRBV7-2 with TRBJ2-3, with TRBD2 identical over 11 bases. The CDR3 is CASSFGLAGDTQYF. The CDR3 DNA reads TGTGCCAGCAGCTTCGGACTAGCGGGAGATACGCAGTATTTT.